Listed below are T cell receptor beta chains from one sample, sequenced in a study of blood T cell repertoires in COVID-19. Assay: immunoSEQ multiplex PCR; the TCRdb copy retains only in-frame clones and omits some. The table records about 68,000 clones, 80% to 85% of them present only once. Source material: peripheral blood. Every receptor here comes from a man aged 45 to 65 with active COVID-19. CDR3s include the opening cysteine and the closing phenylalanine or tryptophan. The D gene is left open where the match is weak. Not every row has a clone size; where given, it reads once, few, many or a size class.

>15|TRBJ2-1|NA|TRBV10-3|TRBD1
CAISKTGSSYNEQFF
TGTGCCATCAGTAAGACAGGGAGCTCCTACAATGAGCAGTTCTTC
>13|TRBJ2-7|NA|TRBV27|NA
CASSPGGSYEQYF
TGTGCCAGCAGTCCCGGAGGGTCCTACGAGCAGTACTTC
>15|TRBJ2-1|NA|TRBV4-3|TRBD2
CASSQERGGYNEQFF
TGCGCCAGCAGCCAAGAGCGGGGGGGCTACAATGAGCAGTTCTTC
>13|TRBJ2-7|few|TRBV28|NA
CASRHPIAYEQYF
TGTGCCAGCAGACACCCCATTGCTTACGAGCAGTACTTC
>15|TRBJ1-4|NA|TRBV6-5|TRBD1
CASSRQGPVGEKLFF
TGTGCCAGCAGCCGACAGGGGCCTGTAGGTGAAAAACTGTTTTTT
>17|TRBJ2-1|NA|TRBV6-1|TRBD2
CASSERPAGSTYNEQFF
TGTGCCAGCAGTGAAAGGCCAGCGGGGTCGACATACAATGAGCAGTTCTTC
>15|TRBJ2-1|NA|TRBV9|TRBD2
CASSVERGGYNEQFF
TGTGCCAGCAGCGTAGAGCGGGGGGGTTACAATGAGCAGTTCTTC
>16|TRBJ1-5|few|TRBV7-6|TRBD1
CASSLGQGALNQPQHF
TGTGCCAGCAGCTTGGGACAGGGGGCCCTAAATCAGCCCCAGCATTTT
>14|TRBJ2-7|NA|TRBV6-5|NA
CASTSWSSGGEQYF
TGTGCCAGCACCTCCTGGTCGAGCGGCGGCGAGCAGTACTTC
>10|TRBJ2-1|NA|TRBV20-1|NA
CSASQGWQFF
TGCAGTGCTAGTCAGGGGTGGCAGTTCTTC
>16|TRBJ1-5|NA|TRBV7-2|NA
CASSLVGGSSNQPQHF
TGTGCCAGCAGCTTAGTGGGAGGGTCGAGCAATCAGCCCCAGCATTTT
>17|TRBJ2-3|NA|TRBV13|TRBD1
CASSVTRDRGYSDTQYF
TGTGCCAGCAGCGTTACAAGGGACAGGGGTTATTCAGATACGCAGTATTTT
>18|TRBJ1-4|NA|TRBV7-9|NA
CASSSPPGVKGTNEKLFF
TGTGCCAGCAGCTCCCCCCCGGGGGTGAAAGGAACTAATGAAAAACTGTTTTTT
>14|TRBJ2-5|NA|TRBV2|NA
CASTWRGGKETQYF
TGTGCCAGCACCTGGAGGGGTGGGAAAGAGACCCAGTACTTC
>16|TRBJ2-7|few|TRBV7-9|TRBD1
CASSLTGQVPAYEQYF
TGTGCCAGCAGCTTAACCGGACAGGTCCCAGCCTACGAGCAGTACTTC
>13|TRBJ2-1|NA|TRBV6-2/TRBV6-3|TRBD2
CASSISGGNEQFF
TGTGCCAGCAGTATTAGCGGGGGCAATGAGCAGTTCTTC
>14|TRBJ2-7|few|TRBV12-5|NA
CASGLYGGPLEQYF
TGTGCTAGTGGTTTGTATGGCGGTCCCCTTGAGCAGTACTTC
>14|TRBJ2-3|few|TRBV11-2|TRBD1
CASSLYRGDYTQYF
TGTGCCAGCAGCTTATACAGGGGGGATTATACGCAGTATTTT
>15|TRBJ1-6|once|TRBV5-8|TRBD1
CASSKRTGHYSPLHF
TGTGCCAGCAGTAAACGGACAGGGCATTATTCACCCCTTCACTTT
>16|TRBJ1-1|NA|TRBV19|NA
CASSMYSHAGGTEAFF
TGTGCCAGTAGTATGTATAGTCACGCTGGGGGGACTGAAGCTTTCTTT
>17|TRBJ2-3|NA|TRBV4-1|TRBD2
CASSPRGGATSTDTQYF
TGCGCCAGCAGCCCAAGGGGAGGGGCCACTAGCACAGATACGCAGTATTTT
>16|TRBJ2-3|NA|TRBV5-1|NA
CASSLSRFGDTDTQYF
TGCGCCAGCAGCTTGTCGAGGTTTGGAGACACAGATACGCAGTATTTT
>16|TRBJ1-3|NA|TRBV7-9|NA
CASSLGQGSSGNTIYF
TGTGCCAGCAGCTTAGGCCAGGGAAGCTCTGGAAACACCATATATTTT
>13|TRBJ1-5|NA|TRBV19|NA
CASSSRGEQPQHF
TGTGCCAGTAGTAGCCGGGGTGAACAGCCCCAGCATTTT
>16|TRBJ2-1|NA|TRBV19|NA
CASSPRAGPFYNEQFF
TGTGCCAGTAGTCCGCGGGCGGGGCCATTCTACAATGAGCAGTTCTTC
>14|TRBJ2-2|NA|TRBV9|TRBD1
CASSLGQGFSELFF
TGTGCCAGCAGCCTGGGACAGGGGTTTTCGGAGCTGTTTTTT
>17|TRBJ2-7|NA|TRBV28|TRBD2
CASSPTLGRGVHYEQYF
TGTGCCAGCAGTCCTACTCTGGGGCGGGGGGTACACTACGAGCAGTACTTC
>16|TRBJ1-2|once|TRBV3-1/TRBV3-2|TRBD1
CASSRTTDRANYGYTF
TGTGCCAGCAGCCGGACTACCGACAGGGCAAACTATGGCTACACCTTC
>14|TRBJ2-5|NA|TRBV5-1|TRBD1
CASSFRTGEETQYF
TGCGCCAGCAGCTTTCGGACAGGGGAAGAGACCCAGTACTTC
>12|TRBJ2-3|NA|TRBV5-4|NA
CASSLRTDTQYF
TGTGCCAGCAGCTTGCGGACAGATACGCAGTATTTT
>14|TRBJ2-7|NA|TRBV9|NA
CASSVNPQEYEQYF
TGTGCCAGCAGCGTTAACCCCCAAGAGTACGAGCAGTACTTC
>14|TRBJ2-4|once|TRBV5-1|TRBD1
CASSAQGAQNIQYF
TGCGCCAGCAGTGCACAGGGGGCCCAAAACATTCAGTACTTC
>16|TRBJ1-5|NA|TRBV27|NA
CASSSLGAGANQPQHF
TGTGCCAGCAGTTCACTGGGCGCGGGGGCCAATCAGCCCCAGCATTTT
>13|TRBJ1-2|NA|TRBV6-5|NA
CASSAQGFGGYTF
TGTGCCAGCAGCGCCCAGGGGTTTGGTGGCTACACCTTC
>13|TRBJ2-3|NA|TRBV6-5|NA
CVCRGVNADTQYF
TGTGTATGCCGCGGGGTTAACGCAGATACGCAGTATTTT
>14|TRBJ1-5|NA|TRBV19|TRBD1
CASSWTGFNQPQHF
TGTGCCAGTAGTTGGACAGGGTTCAATCAGCCCCAGCATTTT
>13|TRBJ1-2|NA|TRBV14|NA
CASSQDLYYGYTF
TGTGCCAGCAGCCAAGATCTATACTATGGCTACACCTTC
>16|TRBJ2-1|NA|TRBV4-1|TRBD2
CASSQTLAGRYNEQFF
TGCGCCAGCAGCCAAACACTAGCGGGACGGTACAATGAGCAGTTCTTC
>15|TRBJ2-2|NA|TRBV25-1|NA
CASSEHRVGAGELFF
TGTGCCAGCAGTGAGCACAGGGTGGGGGCCGGGGAGCTGTTTTTT
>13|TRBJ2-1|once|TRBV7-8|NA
CASSLGHLNEQFF
TGTGCCAGCAGCTTAGGACATCTCAATGAGCAGTTCTTC
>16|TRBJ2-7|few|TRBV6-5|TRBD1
CASSYSQDRVAYEQYF
TGTGCCAGCAGTTACTCCCAGGACAGGGTGGCCTACGAGCAGTACTTC
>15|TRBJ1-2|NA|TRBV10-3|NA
CAISELPGQGYGYTF
TGTGCCATCAGTGAGTTGCCTGGGCAGGGCTATGGCTACACCTTC
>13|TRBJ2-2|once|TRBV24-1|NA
CATSGNLAGELFF
TGTGCCACCAGTGGAAATCTAGCCGGGGAGCTGTTTTTT
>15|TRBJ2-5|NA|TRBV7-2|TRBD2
CASSRSGGGQETQYF
TGTGCCAGCAGCCGTAGCGGGGGGGGGCAAGAGACCCAGTACTTC
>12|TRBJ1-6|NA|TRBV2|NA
CARQGWGSPLHF
TGTGCCAGACAGGGTTGGGGATCACCCCTCCACTTT
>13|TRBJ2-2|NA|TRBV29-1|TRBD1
CSVDDRATGELFF
TGCAGCGTTGACGACAGGGCTACCGGGGAGCTGTTTTTT